The entry below describes one T cell receptor beta chain. This specimen belongs to a study of cytomegalovirus exposure and HLA in healthy donors. At the level of the study: The 110 or so validation repertoires were produced on the same platform as the roughly 700 repertoires of the first cohort. This was reported in a later analysis.

CDR1 is MGHRA, CDR2 YSYEKL, per germline. Trimming took 6 bases from V and 2 from J; bases not matched to a gene: 7. This CDR3 has 16 amino acids. The data were produced by immunoSEQ multiplex PCR, yet TCRdb's version contains in-frame clones alone and is incomplete. This table holds roughly 95,000 clones, 85% found once. These donors were members of the 120-subject validation cohort, a group separate from the roughly 670-subject first cohort. The chain joins TRBV4-1 to TRBJ2-2, with TRBD2 identical over 9 bases. This TCR was recovered from a man aged 18 to 29 in good health and CMV-seropositive. Sequenced sample: PBMCs. As DNA, the CDR3 is TGCGCCAGCAGGGCAAGAGCGGGAGGAAACACCGGGGAGCTGTTTTTT. Protein: CASRARAGGNTGELFF.